These 8 T cell receptor beta chains came from one sample sequenced in a study of cytomegalovirus exposure and HLA in healthy donors. PCR involved 60 Vbeta and 13 Jbeta primers. The data were produced by immunoSEQ multiplex PCR, yet TCRdb's version contains in-frame clones alone and is incomplete. This sample has roughly 120,000 clones, with 70% to 85% found just once. The specimen sequenced was PBMCs. The receptor source for this set is a human donor in good health.

CDR3: CASSIVRVTNEKLFF. The CDR3 bases are TGTGCCAGTAGTATAGTGCGGGTCACTAATGAAAAACTGTTTTTT. The V gene is TRBV19, the J gene TRBJ1-4; no definite D call. In germline, CDR1 is LNHDA, CDR2 SQIVND (reference sequence). Trimming took off 1 base at V and 2 bases at J, with 8 bases between the two ends. There are 15 residues in the CDR3.

To note about this clone: The sample contains more than one DNA sequence encoding this CDR3. The genes are TRBV7-9 and TRBJ2-5; D not certain. The CDR3 sequence is 11 residues long. Germline assignment: CDR1 SEHNR and CDR2 FQNEAQ (reference sequence). V lost 4 bases and J 4 bases, leaving 4 bases between the germline ends. DNA for the CDR3: TGTGCCAGCAGCTCGCGAGAGACCCAGTACTTC. This gives the protein CASSSRETQYF.

J is TRBJ2-1 and V is TRBV4-1; D remains unclear. Germline V lookup: CDR1 MGHRA, CDR2 YSYEKL. This CDR3 spans 12 amino acids. V lost 1 base and J 7 bases, leaving 5 bases between the germline ends. The CDR3 is CASSQANNEQFF. In nucleotides, the CDR3 is TGCGCCAGCAGCCAAGCTAATAATGAGCAGTTCTTC.

The rearrangement joins TRBV10-2 to TRBJ1-5; 11 bases match TRBD1. V shed 8 bases and J 7 bases; nucleotides not matched to a gene: 4. The CDR3 is 13 residues long. The germline V gene encodes CDR1 WSHSY and CDR2 SAAADI. CDR3 nucleotide sequence: TGCGCCAGCGGACAGGGGGCGGGACAGCCCCAGCATTTT. Translating gives CASGQGAGQPQHF.

The rearrangement uses TRBV6-5 and TRBJ2-5, with a possible D match to TRBD1 (5 bases). The V and J ends lost 4 bases and 5 bases respectively, with 8 bases between them. The germline V gene encodes CDR1 MNHEY and CDR2 SVGAGI. The CDR3 is 12 residues long. The CDR3 spells CASSWGRETQYF. The CDR3 DNA sequence: TGTGCCAGCAGTTGGGGCAGGGAGACCCAGTACTTC.

The rearrangement uses TRBV28 and TRBJ1-1; 8 nucleotides agree with TRBD1. The junction had 5 bases not matched to a gene; V was cut back by 5 bases and J by 3 bases. There are 14 residues in the CDR3. The germline V gene has CDR1 MDHEN and CDR2 SYDVKM. Here the CDR3 DNA reads TGTGCCAGCAGTCCACAGGGGGGAGACACTGAAGCTTTCTTT. This encodes CASSPQGGDTEAFF.

The chain uses TRBV15 and TRBJ2-1; D is possibly TRBD2 (6 bases). Trimming stripped 0 bases from V and 6 bases from J, with 24 bases between. The CDR3 loop spans 19 amino acids. The V gene's germline CDR1 is LNHNV and CDR2 YYDKDF (reference sequence). The CDR3 loop reads CATSRDIRALAAPFNEQFF. The CDR3 nucleotides read TGTGCCACCAGCAGAGATATTAGGGCCTTAGCGGCCCCCTTCAATGAGCAGTTCTTC. Filled out from reference TRBV15 and TRBJ2-1, the complete variable domain reads DAMVIQNPRYQVTQFGKPVTLSCSQTLNHNVMYWYQQKSSQAPKLLFHYYDKDFNNEADTPDNFQSRRPNTSFCFLDIRSPGLGDTAMYLCATSRDIRALAAPFNEQFFGPGTRLTVL.

The genes are TRBV29-1 and TRBJ2-7, with 9 bases identical to TRBD2. V gave up 5 bases and J gave up 6 bases; unmatched junction bases: 11. CDR3 length: 14 residues. The germline gives CDR1 SQVTM, CDR2 ANQGSEA. The CDR3 DNA reads as TGCAGCGTTTCGACTAGCGGACCTCCCTGCGAGCAGTACTTC. This gives the protein CSVSTSGPPCEQYF.